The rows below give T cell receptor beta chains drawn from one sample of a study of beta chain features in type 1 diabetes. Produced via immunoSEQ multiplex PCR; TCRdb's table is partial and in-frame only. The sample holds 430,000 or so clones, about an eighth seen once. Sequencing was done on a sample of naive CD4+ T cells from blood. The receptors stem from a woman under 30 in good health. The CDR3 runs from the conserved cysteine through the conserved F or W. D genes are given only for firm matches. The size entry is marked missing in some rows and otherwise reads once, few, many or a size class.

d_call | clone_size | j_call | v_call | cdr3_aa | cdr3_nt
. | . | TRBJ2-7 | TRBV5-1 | CASSLAASFSYEQYF | TGCGCCAGCAGCTTGGCTGCTAGCTTCTCCTACGAGCAGTACTTC
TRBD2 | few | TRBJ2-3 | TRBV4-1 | CASSQLAGASEYF | TGCGCCAGCAGCCAACTAGCGGGGGCATCTGAGTATTTT
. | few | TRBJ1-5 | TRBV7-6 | CASSLSPRVGNQPQHF | TGTGCCAGCAGCTTATCCCCTCGGGTGGGCAATCAGCCCCAGCATTTT
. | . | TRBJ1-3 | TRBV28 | CASSPPGLFNTIYF | TGTGCCAGCAGTCCCCCGGGACTCTTCAACACCATATATTTT
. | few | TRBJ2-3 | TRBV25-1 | CASSVVQGVQYF | TGTGCCAGCAGTGTGGTACAGGGTGTGCAGTATTTT
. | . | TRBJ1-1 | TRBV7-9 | CASSLVWNTEAFF | TGTGCCAGCAGCTTAGTTTGGAACACTGAAGCTTTCTTT
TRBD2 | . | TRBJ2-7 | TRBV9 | CASSGVAGEYEQYF | TGTGCCAGCAGCGGCGTAGCGGGAGAGTACGAGCAGTACTTC
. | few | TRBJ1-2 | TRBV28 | CASSLPIYGYTF | TGTGCCAGCAGTTTGCCGATCTATGGCTACACCTTC
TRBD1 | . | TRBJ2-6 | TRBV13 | CASSIMTGDSGANVLTF | TGTGCCAGCAGCATAATGACAGGGGACTCTGGGGCCAACGTCCTGACTTTC
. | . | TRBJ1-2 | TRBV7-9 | CASSQKKDSVYGYTF | TGTGCCAGCAGCCAAAAGAAAGACAGCGTCTATGGCTACACCTTC
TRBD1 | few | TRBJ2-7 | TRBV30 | CAWSFGQATYEQYF | TGTGCCTGGAGTTTCGGACAGGCTACCTACGAGCAGTACTTC
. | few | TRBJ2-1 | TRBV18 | CASSALAQDYNEQFF | TGTGCCAGCTCCGCACTAGCCCAGGATTACAATGAGCAGTTCTTC
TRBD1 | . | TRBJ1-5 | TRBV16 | CASSQLGDRPQHF | TGTGCCAGCAGCCAATTAGGGGACAGGCCGCAGCATTTT
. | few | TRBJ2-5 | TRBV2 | CASSQEETQYF | TGTGCCAGCAGTCAGGAAGAGACCCAGTACTTC
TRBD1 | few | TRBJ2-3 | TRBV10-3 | CAIRTGTGGTDTQYF | TGTGCCATCAGAACCGGGACAGGGGGCACAGATACGCAGTATTTT
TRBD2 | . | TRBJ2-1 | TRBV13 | CASSIMRLSGRLSSYNEQFF | TGTGCCAGCAGCATAATGAGACTAAGCGGGAGGCTTAGCTCCTACAATGAGCAGTTCTTC
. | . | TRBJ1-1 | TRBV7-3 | CASSFRRGTEAFF | TGTGCCAGCAGCTTTCGCAGGGGCACTGAAGCTTTCTTT
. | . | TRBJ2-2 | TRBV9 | CASQTGIQTGELFF | TGTGCCAGCCAAACAGGGATACAGACCGGGGAGCTGTTTTTT
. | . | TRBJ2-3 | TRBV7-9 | CASVLTRAYTDTQYF | TGTGCCAGCGTACTAACTAGGGCGTATACAGATACGCAGTATTTT
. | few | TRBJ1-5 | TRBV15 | CATSREGARGNQPQHF | TGTGCCACCAGCAGAGAAGGGGCGCGGGGCAATCAGCCCCAGCATTTT
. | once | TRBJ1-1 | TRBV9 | CASSVAVNTDAFF | TGTGCCAGCAGCGTAGCCGTGAACACTGACGCTTTCTTT
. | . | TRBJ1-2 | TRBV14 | CASSQIVGADYGYTF | TGTGCCAGCAGCCAGATCGTGGGGGCCGACTATGGCTACACCTTC
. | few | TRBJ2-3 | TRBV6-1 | CASSEDRTDTQYF | TGTGCCAGCAGTGAAGACAGGACAGATACGCAGTATTTT
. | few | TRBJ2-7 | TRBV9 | CASSPRDRYYEQYF | TGTGCCAGCAGCCCACGGGACCGCTACTACGAGCAGTACTTC
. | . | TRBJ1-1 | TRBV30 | CAYGKNTEAFF | TGTGCCTACGGGAAGAACACTGAAGCTTTCTTT
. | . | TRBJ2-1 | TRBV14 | CASSLLGEGRMANEQFF | TGTGCCAGCAGCCTTCTGGGCGAGGGGCGGATGGCCAATGAGCAGTTCTTC
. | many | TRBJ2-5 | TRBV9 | CASSVAQETQYF | TGTGCCAGCAGCGTAGCCCAAGAGACCCAGTACTTC
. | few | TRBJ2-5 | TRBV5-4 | CASSLERRIQETQYF | TGTGCCAGCAGCCTAGAGCGGAGGATTCAAGAGACCCAGTACTTC
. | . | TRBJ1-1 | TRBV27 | CATKERTEAFF | TGTGCCACCAAGGAGAGAACTGAAGCTTTCTTT
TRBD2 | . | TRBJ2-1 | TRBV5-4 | CASSFLREGLDEQFF | TGTGCCAGCAGCTTTCTCAGGGAGGGGTTGGATGAGCAGTTCTTC
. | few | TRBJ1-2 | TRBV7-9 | CASSVGGYTF | TGTGCCAGCAGCGTTGGTGGCTACACCTTC
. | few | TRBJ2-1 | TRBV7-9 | CASNDNEQFF | TGTGCCAGCAACGACAATGAGCAGTTCTTC
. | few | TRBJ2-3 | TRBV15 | CATSRDITDTQYF | TGTGCCACCAGCAGAGATATCACAGATACGCAGTATTTT
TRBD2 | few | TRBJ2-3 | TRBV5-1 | CASSRTSGGADTQYF | TGCGCCAGCAGCCGGACTAGCGGGGGAGCAGATACGCAGTATTTT
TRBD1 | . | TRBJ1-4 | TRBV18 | CASSPTGGYEKLFF | TGTGCCAGCTCACCAACAGGGGGCTACGAAAAACTGTTTTTT
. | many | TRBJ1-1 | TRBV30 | CAWSKTNTEAFF | TGTGCCTGGAGTAAGACCAACACTGAAGCTTTCTTT
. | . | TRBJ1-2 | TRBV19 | CASRFSTAGAEGNGYTF | TGTGCCAGTAGATTCAGTACGGCAGGGGCAGAAGGGAATGGCTACACCTTC
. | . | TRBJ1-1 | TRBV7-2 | CASSFNENTEAFF | TGTGCCAGCAGCTTCAACGAGAACACTGAAGCTTTCTTT
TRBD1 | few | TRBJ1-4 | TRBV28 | CASSDREVKLFF | TGTGCCAGCAGCGACAGGGAGGTAAAACTGTTTTTT
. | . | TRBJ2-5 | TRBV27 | CARAGQSQQETQYF | TGTGCCAGGGCCGGACAGAGCCAACAAGAGACCCAGTACTTC
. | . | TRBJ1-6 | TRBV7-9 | CASSLTTGNSPLHF | TGTGCCAGCAGCTTAACGACGGGGAATTCACCCCTCCACTTT
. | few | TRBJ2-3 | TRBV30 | CAWSVGTDTQYF | TGTGCCTGGAGTGTTGGCACAGATACGCAGTATTTT
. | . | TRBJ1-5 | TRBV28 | CASKASLYSNQPQHF | TGTGCCAGCAAGGCATCGTTGTATAGCAATCAGCCCCAGCATTTT
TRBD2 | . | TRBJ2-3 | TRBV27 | CASKRTSASTDTQYF | TGTGCCAGCAAGCGGACTAGCGCGAGCACAGATACGCAGTATTTT
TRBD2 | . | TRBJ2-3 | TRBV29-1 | CSVRTLAASTDTQYF | TGCAGCGTTCGTACCCTAGCGGCAAGCACAGATACGCAGTATTTT
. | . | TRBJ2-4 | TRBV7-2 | CASSFGGLAKNIQYF | TGTGCCAGCAGCTTTGGAGGGCTAGCCAAAAACATTCAGTACTTC
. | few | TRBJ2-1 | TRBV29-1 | CSVGSPASSYNEQFF | TGCAGCGTTGGGAGTCCCGCAAGCTCCTACAATGAGCAGTTCTTC
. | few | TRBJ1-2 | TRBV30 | CAWSVQRTVTNYGYTF | TGTGCCTGGAGTGTCCAACGGACAGTTACTAACTATGGCTACACCTTC
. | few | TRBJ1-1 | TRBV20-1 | CSASKGREAFF | TGCAGTGCTAGTAAAGGGCGGGAAGCTTTCTTT
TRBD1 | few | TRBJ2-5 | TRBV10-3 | CAISGDRGETQYF | TGTGCCATCAGTGGGGACAGGGGAGAGACCCAGTACTTC
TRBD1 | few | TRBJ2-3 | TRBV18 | CASSPAGTGGSDTQYF | TGTGCCAGCTCACCGGCCGGGACAGGGGGCTCAGATACGCAGTATTTT
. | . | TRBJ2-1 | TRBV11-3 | CASSLRKYNEQFF | TGTGCCAGCAGCTTACGGAAATACAATGAGCAGTTCTTC
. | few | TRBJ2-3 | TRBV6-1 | CASSDSTDTQYF | TGTGCCAGCAGTGATAGCACAGATACGCAGTATTTT
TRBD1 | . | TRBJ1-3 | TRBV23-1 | CASSQSRDRVGNTIYF | TGCGCCAGCAGTCAGTCCCGGGACAGGGTTGGAAACACCATATATTTT
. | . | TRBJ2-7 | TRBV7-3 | CASSLGPDGYEQYF | TGTGCCAGCAGCTTAGGCCCGGACGGCTACGAGCAGTACTTC
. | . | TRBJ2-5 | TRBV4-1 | CASSQASGRETQYF | TGCGCCAGCAGCCAAGCGTCAGGGAGAGAGACCCAGTACTTC
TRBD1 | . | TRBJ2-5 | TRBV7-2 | CASSSGQARSFETQYF | TGTGCCAGCAGCTCGGGACAGGCAAGGTCGTTTGAGACCCAGTACTTC